The rows below give T cell receptor beta chains drawn from one sample of a study of response to subunit inactivated influenza vaccine. Each CDR3 protein is one row after TCRdb ran MiXCR on the RT-PCR reads. The data contain around 520,000 distinct CDR3 sequences, over 25% of them singletons. Sequences were derived from CD4+ T cells sorted from PBMCs, sampled roughly 5 days after vaccination. The origin of the receptors is a man between 50 and 59 years old who received an inactivated influenza vaccine. CDR3s include the opening cysteine and the closing phenylalanine or tryptophan. D genes are given only for firm matches. The listing skips clone size in some rows; elsewhere it reads once, few, many or a size class.

size | J | D | V | CDR3 | DNA
few | TRBJ1-6 | - | TRBV7-9 | CASSPTDGSPLHF | TGTGCCAGCAGCCCAACAGACGGTTCACCCCTCCACTTT
- | TRBJ2-7 | TRBD1 | TRBV5-4 | CASSQPGQATYEQYF | TGTGCCAGCAGCCAGCCGGGACAGGCCACCTACGAGCAGTACTTC
once | TRBJ2-7 | - | TRBV2 | CASRGTASYEQYF | TGTGCCAGCAGAGGGACTGCCAGCTACGAGCAGTACTTC
- | TRBJ2-2 | - | TRBV14 | CASSRHRVTGELFF | TGTGCCAGCAGCCGCCACAGGGTCACCGGGGAGCTGTTTTTT
- | TRBJ2-1 | TRBD1 | TRBV3-1 | CASSLGTGGNIQFF | TGTGCCAGCAGCCTCGGGACAGGTGGTAACATTCAGTTCTTC
many | TRBJ1-5 | TRBD1 | TRBV2 | CASSADREGQPQHF | TGTGCCAGCAGCGCAGACAGGGAAGGACAGCCCCAGCATTTT
few | TRBJ2-1 | - | TRBV6-2/TRBV6-3 | CASRTPPRASGDEQFF | TGTGCCAGCCGTACCCCTCCGCGAGCGAGTGGGGATGAGCAGTTCTTC
- | TRBJ1-5 | - | TRBV20-1 | CSASPGRSNQPQHF | TGCAGTGCTAGCCCGGGTCGCAGCAATCAGCCCCAGCATTTT
- | TRBJ2-7 | TRBD1 | TRBV29-1 | CSVDGTGANQQYF | TGCAGCGTTGACGGGACAGGGGCTAATCAGCAGTACTTC
- | TRBJ2-3 | - | TRBV7-2 | CASSSGGGGHF | TGTGCCAGCAGCTCTGGGGGGGGCGGGCATTTT